These 24 T cell receptor beta chains came from one sample sequenced in a study of T cell changes during pregnancy in multiple sclerosis. TCRdb's copy holds only in-frame clones and misses some; the assay was immunoSEQ multiplex PCR. The table shows about 41,000 clones, with 80% to 90% occurring only once. The material was CD4+ T cells from peripheral blood mononuclear cells, obtained in the first trimester of pregnancy. These receptors came from a female donor with multiple sclerosis, enrolled in a pregnancy study.

The chain links TRBV18 to TRBJ2-3; TRBD2 matches 7 bases. Germline CDR1 reads KGHSH; CDR2 reads LQKENI. The V segment lost 3 bases and the J segment 5 bases; nucleotides outside the gene matches: 11. The CDR3 runs to 16 residues. The CDR3: CASSPGLAELGDTQYF. CDR3 bases: TGTGCCAGCTCACCCGGCCTAGCGGAGCTAGGAGATACGCAGTATTTT.

V gene TRBV18 combines with J gene TRBJ2-2, with 10 nucleotides matching TRBD1. V shed 4 bases, J shed 4 bases, and the junction held 6 bases outside the gene matches. There are 16 residues in the CDR3. The germline CDR1 and CDR2 sequences are KGHSH and LQKENI. Here the CDR3 reads CASSRGGQGSTGELFF. CDR3 bases: TGTGCCAGCTCACGAGGGGGACAGGGGAGCACCGGGGAGCTGTTTTTT.

In this sample, this clone turned up once. The chain carries TRBV7-8 and TRBJ2-1; 13 nucleotides match TRBD2. Per the germline V gene, CDR1 is SGHVS and CDR2 is FQNEAQ. Germline trimming cut 5 bases from V and 5 bases from J; bases unmatched to any gene: 9. The CDR3 covers 17 residues. The CDR3 reads CASSLRTSGRGHNEQFF. In DNA form, the CDR3 reads TGTGCCAGCAGCCTTCGGACTAGCGGGAGAGGTCACAATGAGCAGTTCTTC.

This chain uses TRBV11-3 with TRBJ2-7; possible D gene TRBD2, 6 bases. The CDR3 extends over 14 amino acids. Per the germline V gene, CDR1 is SGHNT and CDR2 is YENEEA. The V end lost 4 bases, the J end lost 2 bases, and 12 bases lay between the germline ends. CDR3 bases: TGTGCCAGCAGCTCGCGGGGAGGTACCTACGAGCAGTACTTC. It is translated as CASSSRGGTYEQYF.

V is TRBV5-1 and J is TRBJ2-7, with 10 bases aligning to TRBD1. Looked up from germline, CDR1 is SGHRS and CDR2 is YFSETQ. Unmatched junction bases numbered 11, after V lost 1 base and J lost 7 bases. This CDR3 has 16 residues. For the CDR3, the DNA is TGCGCCAGCAGCTTGTTGGGGACAGGGGTTGGTGGAGAGCAGTACTTC. Encoded protein: CASSLLGTGVGGEQYF.

The chain couples TRBV19 to TRBJ1-5, with unresolved D. The CDR3 has 14 residues. Per the germline V gene, CDR1 is LNHDA and CDR2 is SQIVND (reference sequence). Trimming took off 7 bases at V and 1 base at J, with 11 bases between the two ends. The CDR3 bases are TGTGCCAGTAATACAGATAGAAGCAATCAGCCCCAGCATTTT. As protein: CASNTDRSNQPQHF.

The chain is built from TRBV13 and TRBJ2-7; 9 positions agree with TRBD1. From germline, CDR1 is PRHDT and CDR2 FYEKMQ (reference sequence). The CDR3 is made up of 16 amino acids. Losses at the gene ends were 5 bases for V and 2 bases for J; bases not matched to a gene: 10. CDR3 DNA sequence: TGTGCCAGCAGCCTGGACCCGGGACAGGGCCCCTACGAGCAGTACTTC. Encoded protein: CASSLDPGQGPYEQYF.

The V and J genes are TRBV7-8 and TRBJ1-4; perhaps TRBD1 as D (6 bases). Trimming stripped 4 bases from V and 5 bases from J, with 17 bases between. The CDR3 spans 16 residues. The germline CDR1 and CDR2 sequences are SGHVS and FQNEAQ. The CDR3 reads CASSSETDRLNEKLFF. CDR3 coding DNA: TGTGCCAGCAGCTCGGAAACGGACAGACTAAATGAAAAACTGTTTTTT.

The V and J genes are TRBV7-9 and TRBJ2-7, with 7 bases fitting TRBD1. The J segment lost 6 bases and the V segment lost 3 bases, leaving 5 bases of the junction unmatched. Germline lookup yields CDR1 SEHNR and CDR2 FQNEAQ (reference sequence). This CDR3 is 13 amino acids long. In DNA form, the CDR3 reads TGTGCCAGCAGCTTGGGACAGTCGGTCGAGCAGTACTTC. It encodes CASSLGQSVEQYF. Combining the CDR3 with reference TRBV7-9 and TRBJ2-7 gives the whole variable domain DTGVSQNPRHKITKRGQNVTFRCDPISEHNRLYWYRQTLGQGPEFLTYFQNEAQLEKSRLLSDRFSAERPKGSFSTLEIQRTEQGDSAMYLCASSLGQSVEQYFGPGTRLTVT.

The chain uses TRBV5-4 and TRBJ2-5, with D tentatively TRBD1 (6 bases). The V gene's germline CDR1 is SGHNT and CDR2 YYREEE (reference sequence). V shed 2 bases and J shed 5 bases, with 13 bases lying between them. The CDR3 is 14 amino acids. CDR3 amino acids: CASSLMGAGETQYF. The CDR3, as DNA: TGTGCCAGCAGCTTAATGGGGGCTGGGGAGACCCAGTACTTC.

This clone is a singleton in its sample. V and J are TRBV25-1 and TRBJ2-7; no firm D call. The V end lost 1 base, the J end lost 2 bases, and 12 bases lay between the germline ends. The CDR3 length is 15 residues. Per the germline V gene, CDR1 is MGHDK and CDR2 is SYGVNS. The DNA for the CDR3 is TGTGCCAGCAGTGAATCGACACGTTATACCTACGAGCAGTACTTC. Translated, it gives CASSESTRYTYEQYF.

This sequence joins TRBV6-6 and TRBJ1-1, with a weak D call TRBD1 (6 bases). The germline V gene has CDR1 MNHNY and CDR2 SVGAGI (reference sequence). V lost 6 bases and J lost 1, with 18 bases in between. There are 16 residues in the CDR3. DNA for the CDR3: TGTGCCAGCAGAAAGGGGGTTGAAGGGAGGAACACTGAAGCTTTCTTT. As protein: CASRKGVEGRNTEAFF.

The J gene is TRBJ1-2, the V gene TRBV28; 7 nucleotides align to TRBD1. J gave up 9 bases and V 5 bases, and 9 bases lay outside the gene matches. There are 13 residues in the CDR3. From germline, CDR1 is MDHEN and CDR2 SYDVKM. Written as DNA, the CDR3 is TGTGCCAGCAGTCCGTTAAGACAGGGCAGCTACACCTTC. It yields the protein CASSPLRQGSYTF.

The chain links TRBV7-2 to TRBJ1-1; tentative D call: TRBD1 (5 bases). V was pared by 5 bases and J by 8 bases, with 12 bases between. The CDR3 spans 12 residues. Germline lookup yields CDR1 SGHTA and CDR2 FQGNSA. CDR3 sequence: CASSPDRGEAFF. CDR3 bases: TGTGCCAGCAGCCCCGATCGGGGGGAAGCTTTCTTT.

This clone has a single count. The chain uses TRBV6-5 and TRBJ2-7, with 8 bases matching TRBD1. J gave up 0 bases and V 6 bases, and 4 bases lay outside the gene matches. Germline V gives CDR1 MNHEY, CDR2 SVGAGI. The CDR3 extends over 14 amino acids. CDR3 amino acids: CASRKTGDSYEQYF. The CDR3 bases are TGTGCCAGCAGAAAGACAGGGGACTCCTACGAGCAGTACTTC.

The V and J genes are TRBV18 and TRBJ2-6; the D gene is possibly TRBD1 (5 bases). CDR1 and CDR2 (germline): KGHSH, LQKENI. The CDR3 runs to 15 residues. Trimming left V 8 bases short and J 4 bases short, with 15 bases between. DNA for the CDR3: TGTGCCAGCGGGCAGGGTTCAGTCGGGGCCAACGTCCTGACTTTC. Protein: CASGQGSVGANVLTF.

V is TRBV29-1 and J is TRBJ1-4; a weak D match, TRBD1 (6 bases). The CDR3 totals 13 residues. The V gene's germline CDR1 is SQVTM and CDR2 ANQGSEA. V was shortened by 5 bases and J by 4 bases, with 11 bases between the two germline ends. DNA for the CDR3: TGCAGCGTTTCCGGGACAAGTAATGAAAAACTGTTTTTT. This translates into CSVSGTSNEKLFF.

The CDR3 is CASSPNSRLTGGLHEQYF. CDR3 nucleotide sequence: TGTGCCAGTAGTCCGAACTCTCGACTGACAGGGGGCTTACACGAGCAGTACTTC. J is TRBJ2-7 and V is TRBV19; 10 bases fit TRBD1. V trimming: 5 bases; J trimming: 5 bases; junction bases outside the gene matches: 18. This CDR3 is built from 18 residues. CDR1 is LNHDA, CDR2 SQIVND, per germline (reference sequence).

The chain uses TRBV7-9 and TRBJ1-1, with no clear D. The germline V and J ends were trimmed by 1 base and 4 bases, with 13 bases remaining between them. Germline V CDR1 and CDR2: SEHNR, FQNEAQ (reference sequence). The CDR3 covers 15 residues. CDR3 residues: CASSLGFSSGTEAFF. The CDR3 bases are TGTGCCAGCAGCTTAGGTTTTAGTTCGGGCACTGAAGCTTTCTTT.

This clone was observed once. The chain employs TRBV29-1 and TRBJ2-1, with 10 bases lining up with TRBD1. The CDR3 loop spans 15 amino acids. Germline CDR1 SQVTM, CDR2 ANQGSEA. Trimming took 7 bases from V and 2 from J; bases not matched to a gene: 8. The CDR3 DNA reads as TGCAGCGCCCACCCAGGACAGGGGGCCTACAATGAGCAGTTCTTC. Encoded protein: CSAHPGQGAYNEQFF.

The chain couples TRBV7-3 to TRBJ2-2; D may be TRBD1 (6 bases). Germline-derived CDR1 and CDR2 are SGHTA and FQGTGA. Between the trimmed V and J ends, which lost 2 bases and 7 bases, there was a span of 14 bases. This CDR3 contains 15 residues. The CDR3 reads CASSLWQGQGGELFF. CDR3 bases: TGTGCCAGCAGCTTATGGCAGGGGCAGGGCGGGGAGCTGTTTTTT.

This rearrangement joins TRBV18 to TRBJ2-7; TRBD1 matches 11 bases. The CDR3 extends over 16 amino acids. From germline, CDR1 is KGHSH and CDR2 LQKENI. Unmatched junction bases numbered 4, after V lost 3 bases and J lost 0 bases. Here the CDR3 DNA reads TGTGCCAGCTCACCGACCGGGACAGGGGGCTCCTACGAGCAGTACTTC. Amino acid sequence: CASSPTGTGGSYEQYF.

The gene calls are TRBV28 and TRBJ2-1; the match to TRBD1 covers 7 bases. Germline V gene data show CDR1 as MDHEN and CDR2 as SYDVKM. The CDR3 consists of 15 residues. J was trimmed by 10 bases and V by 7 bases; bases with no gene match: 16. CDR3 amino acids: CASTTGQGVGGEQFF. The CDR3 region has the DNA TGTGCCAGCACCACTGGCCAGGGGGTAGGTGGCGAGCAGTTCTTC.

The rearrangement links TRBV28 to TRBJ1-2, with a possible D match to TRBD1 (5 bases). Per the germline V gene, CDR1 is MDHEN and CDR2 is SYDVKM. This CDR3 is 13 amino acids long. V was cut by 7 bases and J by 8 bases, with 17 bases left in between. CDR3 in amino acids: CASTWGGVRGYTF. CDR3 sequence (DNA): TGTGCCAGCACCTGGGGGGGGGTAAGGGGCTACACCTTC.